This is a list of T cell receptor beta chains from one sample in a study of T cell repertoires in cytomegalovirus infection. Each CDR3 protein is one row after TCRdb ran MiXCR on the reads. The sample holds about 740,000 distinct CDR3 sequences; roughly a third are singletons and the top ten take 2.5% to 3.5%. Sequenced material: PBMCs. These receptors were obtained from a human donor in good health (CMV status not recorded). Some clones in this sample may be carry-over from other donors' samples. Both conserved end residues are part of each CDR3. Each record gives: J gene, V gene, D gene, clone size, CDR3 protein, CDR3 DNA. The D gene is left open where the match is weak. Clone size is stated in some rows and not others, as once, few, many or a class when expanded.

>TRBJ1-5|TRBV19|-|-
CASRTQGLVNQPQHF
TGTGCCAGTAGGACTCAGGGTCTAGTCAATCAGCCCCAGCATTTT
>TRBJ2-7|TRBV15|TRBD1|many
CATSRYPTGQGVGEQYF
TGTGCCACCAGCAGATACCCCACCGGACAGGGAGTAGGAGAGCAGTACTTC
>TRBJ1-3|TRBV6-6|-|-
CASSAGASSGNTIYF
TGTGCCAGCAGTGCCGGCGCGAGCTCTGGAAACACCATATATTTT
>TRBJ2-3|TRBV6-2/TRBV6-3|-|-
CASSYSRPSVRSSSTDTQYF
TGTGCCAGCAGTTACTCGAGGCCTAGCGTGCGGTCCTCCTCCACAGATACGCAGTATTTT
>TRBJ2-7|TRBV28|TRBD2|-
CASSSLGAGGGEQYF
TGTGCCAGCAGTTCCCTAGGAGCGGGAGGAGGCGAGCAGTACTTC
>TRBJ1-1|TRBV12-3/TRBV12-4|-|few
CASSQSPGLNTEAFF
TGTGCCAGCAGTCAATCCCCAGGATTGAACACTGAAGCTTTCTTT
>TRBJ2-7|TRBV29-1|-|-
CSAVSLGNYEQYF
TGCAGCGCCGTCTCGTTAGGTAACTACGAGCAGTACTTC
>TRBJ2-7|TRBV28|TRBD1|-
CASKASGQGDEQYF
TGTGCCAGCAAGGCGTCGGGACAGGGAGACGAGCAGTACTTC
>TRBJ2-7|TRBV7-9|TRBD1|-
CASSRYPRDSPSYEQYF
TGTGCCAGCAGCCGATATCCCCGGGACAGCCCGTCTTACGAGCAGTACTTC
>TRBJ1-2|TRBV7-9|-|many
CASSFGSYGYTF
TGTGCCAGCAGCTTTGGCTCCTATGGCTACACCTTC
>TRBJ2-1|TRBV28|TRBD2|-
CASSPGRLARSSYNEQFF
TGTGCCAGCAGTCCTGGTCGACTAGCGCGGAGCTCCTACAATGAGCAGTTCTTC
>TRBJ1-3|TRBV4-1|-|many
CASSLRSVREVRSGNTIYF
TGCGCCAGCAGCCTTAGGTCAGTCCGGGAGGTTCGATCTGGAAACACCATATATTTT
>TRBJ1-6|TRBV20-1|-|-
CSARDPRNNSPLHF
TGCAGTGCTAGAGATCCCAGAAATAATTCACCCCTCCACTTT
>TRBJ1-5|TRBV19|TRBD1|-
CASRRTGSQPQHF
TGTGCCAGTAGAAGGACAGGGTCTCAGCCCCAGCATTTT
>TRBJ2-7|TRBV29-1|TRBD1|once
CSVRTGNPPYEQYF
TGCAGCGTTCGGACAGGAAACCCACCCTACGAGCAGTACTTC
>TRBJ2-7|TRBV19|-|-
CASIETGSYEQYF
TGTGCCAGTATAGAGACAGGTTCCTACGAGCAGTACTTC
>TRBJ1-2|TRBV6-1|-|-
CASSDWRQIYGYTF
TGTGCCAGCAGTGATTGGCGACAGATCTATGGCTACACCTTC
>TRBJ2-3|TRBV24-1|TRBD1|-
CATSDPGQGATDTQYF
TGTGCCACCAGTGATCCAGGACAGGGGGCTACAGATACGCAGTATTTT
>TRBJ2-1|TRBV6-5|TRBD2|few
CASSSPQTSGNEQFF
TGTGCCAGCAGTTCACCACAGACTAGCGGCAATGAGCAGTTCTTC
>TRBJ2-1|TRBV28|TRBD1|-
CASSRGGWDRSEFF
TGTGCCAGCAGTAGGGGCGGATGGGACAGGTCCGAATTCTTC
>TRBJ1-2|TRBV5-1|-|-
CASSLVPGPGYTF
TGCGCCAGCAGCCTGGTCCCAGGGCCTGGCTACACCTTC
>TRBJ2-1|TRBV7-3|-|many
CASSISDEQFF
TGTGCCAGCAGCATATCCGATGAGCAGTTCTTC
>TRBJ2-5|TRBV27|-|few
CASSFGLGGMETQYF
TGTGCCAGCAGTTTTGGTTTAGGGGGGATGGAGACCCAGTACTTC
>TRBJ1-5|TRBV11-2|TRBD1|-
CARSSGTGSAGQPQHF
TGTGCCCGCAGCTCTGGGACAGGGTCCGCCGGCCAGCCCCAGCATTTT
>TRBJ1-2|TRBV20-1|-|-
CSARDGLRSNYGYTF
TGCAGTGCTAGAGATGGTCTCAGGTCTAACTATGGCTACACCTTC
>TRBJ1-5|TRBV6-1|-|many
CASSSGGGYSNQPQHF
TGTGCCAGCAGTTCTGGGGGCGGTTATAGCAATCAGCCCCAGCATTTT
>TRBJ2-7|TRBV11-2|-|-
CASSSSREPDEQYF
TGTGCCAGCAGTTCTAGCCGCGAACCTGACGAGCAGTACTTC
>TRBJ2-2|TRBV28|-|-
CASSDYLAGELFF
TGTGCCAGCAGTGACTACTTGGCCGGGGAGCTGTTTTTT
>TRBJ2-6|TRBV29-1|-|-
CSVEESTGANVLTF
TGCAGCGTTGAAGAAAGTACTGGGGCCAACGTCCTGACTTTC
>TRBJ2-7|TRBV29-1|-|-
CSVLVQTYEQYF
TGCAGCGTTTTAGTACAGACCTACGAGCAGTACTTC
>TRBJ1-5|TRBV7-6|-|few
CASSANAGDQPQHF
TGTGCCAGCAGCGCTAACGCGGGGGATCAGCCCCAGCATTTT
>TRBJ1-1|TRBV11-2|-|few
CASRTTGTNEAFF
TGTGCCAGCAGGACAACCGGGACAAATGAAGCTTTCTTT